This T cell receptor beta chain stems from a study of blood T cell repertoires in COVID-19. Study-wide background: Specimens from acute and convalescent COVID-19 originated in the United States, Italy and Spain.

Original processing notes: For nucleated cells, counts were estimated from reference gene primer amplification. Some clones are missing from TCRdb's copy, which holds only in-frame ones; the method was immunoSEQ multiplex PCR. The D gene and trimming were derived from the DNA, and the V and J assignments and clone size from that table. The repertoire has tens of thousands of clones, around 88% of them found once; the top ten carry roughly 8.1%. This CDR3 spans 15 amino acids. Germline V gives CDR1 SGDLS, CDR2 YYNGEE. Between the trimmed V and J ends, which lost 0 bases and 7 bases, there was a span of 11 bases.

This sequence was found in a woman in her 70s with acute or convalescent COVID-19. Input material: peripheral blood. The chain links TRBV9 to TRBJ1-6; tentative D call: TRBD1 (5 bases). The DNA of the CDR3 is TGTGCCAGCAGCGTAGAGGGCAGGGAAAATTCACCCCTCCACTTT. This translates into CASSVEGRENSPLHF.